The next 16 T cell receptor beta chains were all read from a single sample in a study of shared clonotypes between healthy human individuals. Using immunoSEQ multiplex PCR, the repertoire was profiled, and TCRdb retains in-frame clones only, with some absent. Found here are about 600,000 clones, 97% of them singletons; the top ten hold around 0.057%. Sequenced: naive CD4+ T cells sorted from blood. Subset of the sample: CD45RA+ positively selected. These receptors all come from a woman aged 25 to 39 in good health.

J is TRBJ1-1 and V is TRBV29-1, with 10 bases identical to TRBD1. CDR3 size: 14 residues. Trimming at V came to 7 bases and at J to 4 bases, leaving 9 bases not matched to a gene. Germline V gene data show CDR1 as SQVTM and CDR2 as ANQGSEA. CDR3 coding DNA: TGCAGCGCCATGACAGGGGGCGAGGTCACTGAAGCTTTCTTT. Amino acid sequence: CSAMTGGEVTEAFF.

About this clone itself: Other DNA sequences within the sample encode an identical CDR3. This sequence joins TRBV19 and TRBJ2-5, with D possibly matching TRBD2 (6 bases). The CDR3 totals 13 residues. V was pared by 5 bases and J by 2 bases, with 9 bases between. The germline V gene encodes CDR1 LNHDA and CDR2 SQIVND (reference sequence). The CDR3 nucleotides are TGTGCCAGTAGTCCGGGGACTCAAGAGACCCAGTACTTC. Amino acids: CASSPGTQETQYF. Full variable domain (remainder filled in from reference TRBV19 and TRBJ2-5): DGGITQSPKYLFRKEGQNVTLSCEQNLNHDAMYWYRQDPGQGLRLIYYSQIVNDFQKGDIAEGYSVSREKKESFPLTVTSAQKNPTAFYLCASSPGTQETQYFGPGTRLLVL.

CDR3: CASSEIPSGGYEQYF. CDR3 coding DNA: TGTGCCAGCAGTGAAATCCCGAGTGGAGGCTACGAGCAGTACTTC. The chain recombines TRBV6-1 with TRBJ2-7; perhaps TRBD2 as D (5 bases). Germline V gene sequence: CDR1 MNHNS, CDR2 SASEGT. CDR3 size: 15 residues. Trimming removed 2 bases at V and 3 bases at J, with 14 bases between.

The V call is TRBV2, the J call TRBJ1-2; perhaps TRBD1 as D (5 bases). This CDR3 is built from 14 residues. V was shortened by 5 bases and J by 1 base, with 11 bases between the two germline ends. Germline lookup yields CDR1 SNHLY and CDR2 FYNNEI. As DNA, the CDR3 is TGTGCCAGCAGTTCAGGGAGCGGTAACTATGGCTACACCTTC. It translates to CASSSGSGNYGYTF.

This clone was found once. The gene calls are TRBV4-1 and TRBJ1-1; weak D call: TRBD1 (5 bases). The germline gives CDR1 MGHRA, CDR2 YSYEKL. V was pared by 6 bases and J by 0 bases, with 8 bases between. CDR3 size: 13 residues. In DNA form, the CDR3 reads TGCGCCAGCAGTCGGACAATGAACACTGAAGCTTTCTTT. Translation: CASSRTMNTEAFF.

The gene calls are TRBV28 and TRBJ2-3, with 12 bases matching TRBD2. Germline-derived CDR1 and CDR2 are MDHEN and SYDVKM. The CDR3 contains 15 residues. Unmatched junction bases numbered 3, after V lost 6 bases and J lost 2 bases. Written as DNA, the CDR3 is TGTGCCAGCAGCCCTAGCGGGAGGGACACAGATACGCAGTATTTT. Translated, it gives CASSPSGRDTDTQYF.

The chain recombines TRBV28 with TRBJ2-1, with TRBD2 matching 7 bases. Germline CDR1 is MDHEN and CDR2 is SYDVKM. The CDR3 is 18 residues long. V was clipped by 6 bases and J by 9 bases; unmatched bases: 23. CDR3 DNA: TGTGCCAGCAGCCGTGACCTCCTAGCGGTCCAGGATGAGTCTGAGCAGTTCTTC. Translating gives CASSRDLLAVQDESEQFF.

The gene calls are TRBV6-6 and TRBJ1-2; 7 nucleotides line up with TRBD1. The trim removed 5 bases at V and 4 bases at J, leaving 7 bases unmatched. Germline V CDR1 and CDR2: MNHNY, SVGAGI (reference sequence). This CDR3 is built from 14 residues. CDR3: CASSGGQNTYGYTF. DNA for the CDR3: TGTGCCAGCAGTGGGGGACAGAACACCTATGGCTACACCTTC.

The rearrangement uses TRBV19 and TRBJ2-1; tentative D call: TRBD1 (6 bases). The CDR3 consists of 13 residues. Germline V CDR1 and CDR2: LNHDA, SQIVND (reference sequence). V was clipped by 3 bases and J by 12 bases, with 15 bases between them. The CDR3 spells CASSMSTGQRQFF. The DNA for the CDR3 is TGTGCCAGTAGTATGTCAACAGGGCAACGGCAGTTCTTC.

With regard to this clone: The same CDR3 arises from other DNA sequences in this sample as well. The chain recombines TRBV5-4 with TRBJ1-3; the match to TRBD1 covers 8 bases. Germline CDR1 reads SGHNT; CDR2 reads YYREEE (reference sequence). V trimming: 0 bases; J trimming: 2 bases; junction bases outside the gene matches: 1. This CDR3 region has 15 residues. CDR3: CASSLDRGTGNTIYF. CDR3 nucleotide sequence: TGTGCCAGCAGCTTGGACAGGGGGACTGGAAACACCATATATTTT.

The chain uses TRBV11-2 and TRBJ2-7, with a possible D match to TRBD1 (6 bases). Between the trimmed V and J ends, which lost 1 base and 4 bases, there was a span of 8 bases. Germline assignment: CDR1 SGHAT and CDR2 FQNNGV. The CDR3 runs 13 residues. The CDR3 DNA follows: TGTGCCAGCAGCTTAGTTCAGGGGTACGAGCAGTACTTC. Amino acids: CASSLVQGYEQYF.

The rearrangement links TRBV4-2 to TRBJ2-3; no reliable D call. The CDR3 totals 12 residues. The germline CDR1 and CDR2 sequences are LGHNA and YNFKEQ. Trimming removed 0 bases at V and 10 bases at J, with 8 bases between. The CDR3 DNA sequence: TGTGCCAGCAGCCAAGACGTAGTGGCGCAGTATTTT. It translates to CASSQDVVAQYF.

This sequence joins TRBV5-6 and TRBJ2-5; perhaps D is TRBD1 or TRBD2 (6 bases each). The CDR3 contains 13 residues. In germline, CDR1 is SGHDT, CDR2 YYEEEE. Trimming left V 4 bases short and J 1 base short, with 8 bases between. The CDR3 here is CASSRGLQETQYF. CDR3 in DNA: TGTGCCAGCAGCCGGGGGCTCCAAGAGACCCAGTACTTC.

V usage is TRBV29-1 and J usage is TRBJ1-5; TRBD1 is a possible D gene (6 bases). CDR3 length: 16 residues. CDR1 is SQVTM, CDR2 ANQGSEA, per germline. V was shortened by 6 bases and J by 1 base, with 19 bases between the two germline ends. This CDR3 is CSVHRPRRGSNQPQHF. The CDR3 DNA reads TGCAGCGTCCACCGCCCTCGCAGGGGCAGCAATCAGCCCCAGCATTTT.

This clone was recorded once. The rearrangement uses TRBV6-1 and TRBJ2-1; TRBD1 might be the D (6 bases). The germline CDR1 and CDR2 sequences are MNHNS and SASEGT. The ends were cut back, 4 bases at V and 4 bases at J, with 14 bases in the middle. This CDR3 contains 15 residues. The CDR3 protein is CASSGGHGKYNEQFF. The CDR3 nucleotides read TGTGCCAGCAGTGGGGGACACGGGAAGTACAATGAGCAGTTCTTC.

The chain carries TRBV7-9 and TRBJ1-2; D remains ambiguous. The V end lost 4 bases, the J end lost 4 bases, and 10 bases lay between the germline ends. Germline values: CDR1 SEHNR, CDR2 FQNEAQ (reference sequence). The CDR3 loop spans 13 amino acids. The CDR3 nucleotides read TGTGCCAGCAGCTCGCCAGACTCCTATGGCTACACCTTC. Its protein is CASSSPDSYGYTF. Based on the CDR3 plus reference TRBV7-9 and TRBJ1-2, the full variable domain is DTGVSQNPRHKITKRGQNVTFRCDPISEHNRLYWYRQTLGQGPEFLTYFQNEAQLEKSRLLSDRFSAERPKGSFSTLEIQRTEQGDSAMYLCASSSPDSYGYTFGSGTRLTVV.